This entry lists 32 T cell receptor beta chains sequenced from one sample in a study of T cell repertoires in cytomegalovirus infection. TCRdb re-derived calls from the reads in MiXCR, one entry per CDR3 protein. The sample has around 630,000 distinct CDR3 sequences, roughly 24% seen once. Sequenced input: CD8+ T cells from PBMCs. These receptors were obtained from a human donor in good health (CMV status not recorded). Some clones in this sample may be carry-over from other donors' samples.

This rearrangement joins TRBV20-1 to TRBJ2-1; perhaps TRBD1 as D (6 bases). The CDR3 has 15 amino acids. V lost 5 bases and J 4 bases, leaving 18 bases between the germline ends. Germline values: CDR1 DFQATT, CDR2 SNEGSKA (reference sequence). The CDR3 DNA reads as TGCAGTGCTCCCGACCGGACAGCCTTATACAATGAGCAGTTCTTC. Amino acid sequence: CSAPDRTALYNEQFF.

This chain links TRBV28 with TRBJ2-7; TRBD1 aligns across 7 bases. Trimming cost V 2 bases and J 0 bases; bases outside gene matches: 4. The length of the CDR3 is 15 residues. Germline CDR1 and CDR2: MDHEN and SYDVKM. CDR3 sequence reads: CASSLPGGSSYEQYV. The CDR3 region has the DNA TGTGCCAGCAGTTTACCAGGGGGAAGCTCCTACGAGCAGTACGTC.

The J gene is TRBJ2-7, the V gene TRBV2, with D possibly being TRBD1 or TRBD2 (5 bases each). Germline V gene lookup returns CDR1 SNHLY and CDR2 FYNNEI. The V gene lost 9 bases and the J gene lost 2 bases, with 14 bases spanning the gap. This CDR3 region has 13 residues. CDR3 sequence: CARSRDGAYEQYF. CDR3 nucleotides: TGTGCCAGAAGCCGGGACGGTGCCTACGAGCAGTACTTC.

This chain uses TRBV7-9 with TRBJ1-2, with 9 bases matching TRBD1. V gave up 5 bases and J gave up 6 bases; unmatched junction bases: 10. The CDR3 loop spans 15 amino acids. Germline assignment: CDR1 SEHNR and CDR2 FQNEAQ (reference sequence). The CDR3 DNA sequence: TGTGCCAGCAGCCTCATCGGGACAGGGCTTAATGGCTACACCTTC. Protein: CASSLIGTGLNGYTF.

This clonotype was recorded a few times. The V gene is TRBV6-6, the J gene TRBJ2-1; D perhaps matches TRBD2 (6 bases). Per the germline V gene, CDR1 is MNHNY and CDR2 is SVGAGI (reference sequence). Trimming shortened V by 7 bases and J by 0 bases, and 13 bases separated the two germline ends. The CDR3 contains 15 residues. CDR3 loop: CASTERVSSYNEQFF. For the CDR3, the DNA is TGTGCCAGCACAGAGCGGGTCAGCTCCTACAATGAGCAGTTCTTC.

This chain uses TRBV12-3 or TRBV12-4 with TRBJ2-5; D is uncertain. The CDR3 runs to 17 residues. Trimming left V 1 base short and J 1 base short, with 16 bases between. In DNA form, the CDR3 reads TGTGCCAGCAGTTTAGAGGGTAGCCTGACGCTCCAAGAGACCCAGTACTTC. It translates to CASSLEGSLTLQETQYF.

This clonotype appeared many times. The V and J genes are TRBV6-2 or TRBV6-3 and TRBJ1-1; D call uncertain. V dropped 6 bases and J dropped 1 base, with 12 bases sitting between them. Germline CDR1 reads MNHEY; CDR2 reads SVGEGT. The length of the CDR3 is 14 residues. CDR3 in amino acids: CASSPFTRNTEAFF. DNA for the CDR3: TGTGCCAGCAGCCCCTTCACCAGGAACACTGAAGCTTTCTTT.

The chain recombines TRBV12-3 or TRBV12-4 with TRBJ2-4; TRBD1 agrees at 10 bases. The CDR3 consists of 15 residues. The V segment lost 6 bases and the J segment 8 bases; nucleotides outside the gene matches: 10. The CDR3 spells CASSSSSGQGYIQYF. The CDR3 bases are TGTGCCAGCAGCTCGTCGTCGGGACAGGGGTACATTCAGTACTTC.

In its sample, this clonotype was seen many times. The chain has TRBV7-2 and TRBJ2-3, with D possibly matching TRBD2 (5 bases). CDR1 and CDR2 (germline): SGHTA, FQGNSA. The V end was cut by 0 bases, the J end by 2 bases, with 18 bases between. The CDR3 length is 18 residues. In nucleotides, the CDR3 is TGTGCCAGCAGCTTAGCGAAATCTAGCAGGCCCAACACAGATACGCAGTATTTT. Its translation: CASSLAKSSRPNTDTQYF.

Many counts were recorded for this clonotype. The CDR3 spells CSARERPMNTEAFF. The DNA for the CDR3 is TGCAGTGCTAGAGAGAGACCAATGAACACTGAAGCTTTCTTT. The rearrangement links TRBV20-1 to TRBJ1-1, with D hard to call. CDR1 DFQATT and CDR2 SNEGSKA come from the germline V gene (reference sequence). This CDR3 contains 14 residues. V lost 0 bases to trimming and J lost 0 bases, with 8 bases between them.

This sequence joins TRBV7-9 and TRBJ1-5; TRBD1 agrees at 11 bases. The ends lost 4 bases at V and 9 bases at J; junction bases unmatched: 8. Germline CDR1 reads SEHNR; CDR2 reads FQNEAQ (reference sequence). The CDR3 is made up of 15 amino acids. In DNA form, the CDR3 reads TGTGCCAGCAGCTCCGGGACAGGGGGAGTCGGGCCCCAGCATTTT. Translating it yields CASSSGTGGVGPQHF.

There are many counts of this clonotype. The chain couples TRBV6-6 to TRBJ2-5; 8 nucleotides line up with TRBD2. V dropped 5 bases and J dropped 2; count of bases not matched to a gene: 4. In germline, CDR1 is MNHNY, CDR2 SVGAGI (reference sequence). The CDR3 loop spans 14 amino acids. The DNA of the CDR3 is TGTGCCAGCAGTCCCGGGGGGGAGCAAGAGACCCAGTACTTC. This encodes CASSPGGEQETQYF.

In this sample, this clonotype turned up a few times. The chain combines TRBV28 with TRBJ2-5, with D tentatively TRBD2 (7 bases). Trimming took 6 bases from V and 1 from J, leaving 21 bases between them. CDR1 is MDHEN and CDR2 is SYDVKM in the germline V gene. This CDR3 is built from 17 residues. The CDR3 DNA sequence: TGTGCCAGCAGGCTGCGGGGGCGGGCGGAACCCCAAGAGACCCAGTACTTC. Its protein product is CASRLRGRAEPQETQYF.

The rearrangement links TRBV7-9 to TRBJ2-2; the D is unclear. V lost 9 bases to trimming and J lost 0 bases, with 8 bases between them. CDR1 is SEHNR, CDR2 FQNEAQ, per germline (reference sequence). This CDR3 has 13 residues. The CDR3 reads CARGGPNTGELFF. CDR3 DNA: TGTGCCAGGGGCGGCCCGAACACCGGGGAGCTGTTTTTT.

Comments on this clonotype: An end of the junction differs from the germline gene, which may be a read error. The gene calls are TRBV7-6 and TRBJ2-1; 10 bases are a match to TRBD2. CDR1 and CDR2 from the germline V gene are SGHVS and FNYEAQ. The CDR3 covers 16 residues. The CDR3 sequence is CVSSLGSGGAYNEQFF. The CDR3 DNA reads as TGTGTCAGCAGCTTAGGGAGCGGGGGGGCTTACAATGAGCAGTTCTTC.

The CDR3 loop is CASSLGTAIDGYTF. The CDR3 DNA sequence: TGTGCCAGCAGTTTAGGGACAGCAATAGATGGCTACACCTTC. The chain combines TRBV12-3 or TRBV12-4 with TRBJ1-2, with D possibly being TRBD1 (6 bases). Trimming pared 1 base from V and 6 bases from J, leaving 12 bases between. The CDR3 runs 14 residues.

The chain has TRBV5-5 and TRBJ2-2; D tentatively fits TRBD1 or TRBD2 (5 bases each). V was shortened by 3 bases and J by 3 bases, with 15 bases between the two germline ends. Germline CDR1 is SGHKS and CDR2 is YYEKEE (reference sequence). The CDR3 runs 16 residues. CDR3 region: CASSSPRGADTGELFF. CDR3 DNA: TGTGCCAGCAGCTCCCCGAGGGGCGCGGACACCGGGGAGCTGTTTTTT.

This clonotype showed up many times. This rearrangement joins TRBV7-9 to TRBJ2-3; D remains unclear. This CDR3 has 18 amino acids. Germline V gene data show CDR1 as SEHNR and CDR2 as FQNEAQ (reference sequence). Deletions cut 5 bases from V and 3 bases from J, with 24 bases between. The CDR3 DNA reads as TGTGCCAGCAGCCCCCAATCCGGCCCTGCGGCGCCAACAGATACGCAGTATTTT. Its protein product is CASSPQSGPAAPTDTQYF.

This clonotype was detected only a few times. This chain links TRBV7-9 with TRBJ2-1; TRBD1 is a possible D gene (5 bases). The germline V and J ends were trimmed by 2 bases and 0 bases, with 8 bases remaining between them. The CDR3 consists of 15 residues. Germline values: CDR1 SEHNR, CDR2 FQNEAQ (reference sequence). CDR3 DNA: TGTGCCAGCAGCTTAACAGGAAACTCCTACAATGAGCAGTTCTTC. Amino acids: CASSLTGNSYNEQFF.

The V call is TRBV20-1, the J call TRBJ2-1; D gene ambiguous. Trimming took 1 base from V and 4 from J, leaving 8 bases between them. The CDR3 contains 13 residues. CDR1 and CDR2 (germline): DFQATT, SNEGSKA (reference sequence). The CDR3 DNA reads TGCAGTGCTAGAGTGCTGGGGTACAATGAGCAGTTCTTC. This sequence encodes CSARVLGYNEQFF.

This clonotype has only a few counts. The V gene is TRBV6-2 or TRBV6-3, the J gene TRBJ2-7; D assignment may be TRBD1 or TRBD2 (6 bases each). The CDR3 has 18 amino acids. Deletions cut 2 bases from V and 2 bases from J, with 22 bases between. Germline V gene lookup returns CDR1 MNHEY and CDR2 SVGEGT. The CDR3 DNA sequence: TGTGCCAGCAGTTACGAGAGAGGGGGGTCCCGCAGCGCCTACGAGCAGTACGTC. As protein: CASSYERGGSRSAYEQYV.

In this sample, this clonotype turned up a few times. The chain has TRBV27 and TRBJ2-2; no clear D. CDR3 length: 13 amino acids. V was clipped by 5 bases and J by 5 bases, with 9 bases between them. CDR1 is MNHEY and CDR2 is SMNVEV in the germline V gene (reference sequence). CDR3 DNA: TGTGCCAGCAGTGCCTCAGCGACCGGGGAGCTGTTTTTT. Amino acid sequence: CASSASATGELFF.

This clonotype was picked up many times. CDR3 amino acids: CASLGGQGSAYGYTF. CDR3 DNA: TGTGCCAGTCTGGGAGGACAGGGTTCGGCGTATGGCTACACCTTC. This chain joins TRBV12-3 or TRBV12-4 and TRBJ1-2; TRBD1 matches at 8 bases. The ends lost 9 bases at V and 5 bases at J; junction bases unmatched: 14. The CDR3 runs 15 residues.

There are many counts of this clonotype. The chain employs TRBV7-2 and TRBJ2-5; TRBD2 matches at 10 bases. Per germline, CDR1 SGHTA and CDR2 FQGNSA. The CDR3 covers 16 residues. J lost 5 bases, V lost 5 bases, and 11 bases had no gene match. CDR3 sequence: CASSGLAGENRETQYF. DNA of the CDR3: TGTGCCAGCAGCGGCCTAGCGGGGGAGAATCGGGAGACCCAGTACTTC.

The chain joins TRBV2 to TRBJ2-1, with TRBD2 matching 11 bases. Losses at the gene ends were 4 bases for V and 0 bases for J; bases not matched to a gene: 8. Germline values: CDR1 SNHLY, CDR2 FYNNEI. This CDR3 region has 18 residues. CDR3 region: CASSGGLAVQSSYNEQFF. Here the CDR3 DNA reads TGTGCCAGCAGTGGGGGACTAGCGGTGCAGAGCTCCTACAATGAGCAGTTCTTC.

CDR3 in DNA: TGTGCCAGCAGCGCCGGGACACTCAACTATGGCTACACCTTC. Translation: CASSAGTLNYGYTF. The chain couples TRBV7-9 to TRBJ1-2, with D tentatively TRBD1 (6 bases). The CDR3 extends over 14 amino acids. Germline loops: CDR1 SEHNR, CDR2 FQNEAQ (reference sequence). Trimming left V 5 bases short and J 2 bases short, with 12 bases between.

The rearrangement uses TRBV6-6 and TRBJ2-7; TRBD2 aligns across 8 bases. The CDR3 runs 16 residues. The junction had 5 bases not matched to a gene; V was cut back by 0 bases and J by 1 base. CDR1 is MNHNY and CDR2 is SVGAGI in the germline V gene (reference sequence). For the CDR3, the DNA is TGTGCCAGCAGTTACTCGACGGGGGGGGGATCCTACGAGCAGTACGTC. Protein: CASSYSTGGGSYEQYV.

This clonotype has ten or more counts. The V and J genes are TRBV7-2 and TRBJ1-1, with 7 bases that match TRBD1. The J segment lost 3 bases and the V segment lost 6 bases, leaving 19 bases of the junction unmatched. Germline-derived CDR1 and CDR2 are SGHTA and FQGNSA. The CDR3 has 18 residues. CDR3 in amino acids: CASRPQGTLRGTDTEAFF. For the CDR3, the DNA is TGTGCCAGCAGACCCCAGGGAACCCTTAGGGGGACAGACACTGAAGCTTTCTTT.

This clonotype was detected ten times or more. Written as DNA, the CDR3 is TGTGCCAGCAGCCCATCCGGCCCAAACACTGAAGCTTTCTTT. Translated: CASSPSGPNTEAFF. The chain has TRBV7-6 and TRBJ1-1; D call uncertain. Germline V gives CDR1 SGHVS, CDR2 FNYEAQ. V shed 5 bases and J shed 2 bases, with 12 bases lying between them. There are 14 residues in the CDR3. Using reference TRBV7-6 and TRBJ1-1 for the parts outside the CDR3, the full variable domain is GAGVSQSPRYKVTKRGQDVALRCDPISGHVSLYWYRQALGQGPEFLTYFNYEAQQDKSGLPNDRFSAERPEGSISTLTIQRTEQRDSAMYRCASSPSGPNTEAFFGQGTRLTVV.

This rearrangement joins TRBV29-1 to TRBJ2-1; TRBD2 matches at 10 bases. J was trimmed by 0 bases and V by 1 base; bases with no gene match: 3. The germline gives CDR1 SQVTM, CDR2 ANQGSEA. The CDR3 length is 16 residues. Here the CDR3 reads CSVEGKRGGSYNEQFF. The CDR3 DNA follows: TGCAGCGTTGAAGGGAAGCGGGGGGGCTCCTACAATGAGCAGTTCTTC.

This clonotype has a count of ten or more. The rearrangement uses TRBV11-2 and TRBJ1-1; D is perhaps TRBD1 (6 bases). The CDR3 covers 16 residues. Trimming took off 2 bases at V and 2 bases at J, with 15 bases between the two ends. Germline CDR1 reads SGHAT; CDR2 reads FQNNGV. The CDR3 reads CASSLRQGRRNTEAFF. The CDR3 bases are TGTGCCAGCAGCTTAAGGCAGGGGCGACGCAACACTGAAGCTTTCTTT.

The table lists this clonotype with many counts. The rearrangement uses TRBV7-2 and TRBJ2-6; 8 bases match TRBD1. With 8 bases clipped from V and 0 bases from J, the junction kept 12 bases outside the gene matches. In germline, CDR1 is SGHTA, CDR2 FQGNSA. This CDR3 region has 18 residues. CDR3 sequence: CASATHRGIYSGANVLTF. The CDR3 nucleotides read TGTGCCAGCGCAACCCACAGGGGGATTTACTCTGGGGCCAACGTCCTGACTTTC.